Shown below are 9 T cell receptor beta chains from a single sample sequenced in a study of shared clonotypes between healthy human individuals. Assay: immunoSEQ multiplex PCR; the TCRdb copy retains only in-frame clones and omits some. In the table there are fewer than 2.5 million clones, roughly 93% of which are singletons. The sequenced sample was naive CD4+ T cells from PBMCs. Subset reported: CD45RA+ positively selected. The receptor source for this set is a young man in good health. Some clones in this sample may be carry-over from other donors' samples.

This clone was picked up one time. The rearrangement uses TRBV20-1 and TRBJ2-1; the D gene is possibly TRBD1 (6 bases). The germline V gene has CDR1 DFQATT and CDR2 SNEGSKA (reference sequence). The germline V and J ends were trimmed by 6 bases and 13 bases, with 16 bases remaining between them. This CDR3 has 11 amino acids. This CDR3 reads CSASPGEAQFF. The CDR3, as DNA: TGCAGTGCATCCCCAGGGGAAGCCCAGTTCTTC.

The V call is TRBV4-2, the J call TRBJ2-5, with TRBD1 identical over 7 bases. The ends lost 0 bases at V and 1 base at J; junction bases unmatched: 11. This CDR3 region has 18 residues. Germline V gives CDR1 LGHNA, CDR2 YNFKEQ. The CDR3, as DNA: TGTGCCAGCAGCCAAGACCTGGTTCTCCGGGACAGCCAAGAGACCCAGTACTTC. It encodes CASSQDLVLRDSQETQYF.

CDR3 amino acids: CASSTPGGGTDTQYF. The CDR3 coding sequence is TGTGCCAGCAGCACCCCGGGGGGCGGCACAGATACGCAGTATTTT. This chain joins TRBV11-1 and TRBJ2-3; TRBD2 might be the D (7 bases). Germline CDR1 and CDR2: SGHAT and FQDESV (reference sequence). CDR3 size: 15 residues. Trimming cost V 5 bases and J 1 base, with 13 bases left between them. The complete variable domain, with remaining parts taken from reference TRBV11-1 and TRBJ2-3, reads EAEVAQSPRYKITEKSQAVAFWCDPISGHATLYWYRQILGQGPELLVQFQDESVVDDSQLPKDRFSAERLKGVDSTLKIQPAELGDSAMYLCASSTPGGGTDTQYFGPGTRLTVL.

CDR3 protein: CASRKTSGSPYEQYF. CDR3 nucleotides: TGTGCCAGCAGGAAGACTAGCGGGAGTCCCTACGAGCAGTACTTC. This rearrangement joins TRBV6-1 to TRBJ2-7; 12 nucleotides line up with TRBD2. V lost 6 bases, J lost 2 bases, and 5 bases stayed unmatched. The CDR3 runs 15 residues. Germline lookup yields CDR1 MNHNS and CDR2 SASEGT.

J is TRBJ2-2 and V is TRBV18; 7 positions agree with TRBD1. The ends lost 5 bases at V and 0 bases at J; junction bases unmatched: 3. The CDR3 totals 15 residues. Germline V gene sequence: CDR1 KGHSH, CDR2 LQKENI. Written as DNA, the CDR3 is TGTGCCAGCTCAGACAGGGTCGCGAACACCGGGGAGCTGTTTTTT. As protein: CASSDRVANTGELFF.

The chain combines TRBV4-1 with TRBJ2-2, with TRBD1 matching 10 bases. V shed 1 base, J shed 3 bases, and the junction held 2 bases outside the gene matches. The CDR3 runs to 16 residues. Per the germline V gene, CDR1 is MGHRA and CDR2 is YSYEKL. DNA of the CDR3: TGCGCCAGCAGCCAAGGGGACAGGGGTGACACCGGGGAGCTGTTTTTT. It translates to CASSQGDRGDTGELFF.

This chain uses TRBV2 with TRBJ2-7; 12 nucleotides agree with TRBD2. Germline CDR1 SNHLY, CDR2 FYNNEI. CDR3 length: 15 amino acids. V was pared by 7 bases and J by 1 base, with 5 bases of the junction left unmatched. The CDR3 sequence: CASKPSGRASYEQYF. CDR3 bases: TGTGCCAGCAAACCTAGCGGGAGGGCTTCCTACGAGCAGTACTTC. Full variable domain (remainder filled in from reference TRBV2 and TRBJ2-7): EPEVTQTPSHQVTQMGQEVILRCVPISNHLYFYWYRQILGQKVEFLVSFYNNEISEKSEIFDDQFSVERPDGSNFTLKIRSTKLEDSAMYFCASKPSGRASYEQYFGPGTRLTVT.

The gene calls are TRBV11-3 and TRBJ2-4; no reliable D call. The CDR3 runs 19 residues. CDR1 and CDR2 (germline): SGHNT, YENEEA. Trimming left V 6 bases short and J 0 bases short, with 24 bases between. CDR3 nucleotides: TGTGCCAGCAGGATTCAGGTAGGAATCGGTTTGATAGCCAAAAACATTCAGTACTTC. Residues: CASRIQVGIGLIAKNIQYF.

The CDR3 loop reads CASSLAFVLAGSETQYF. DNA of the CDR3: TGTGCCAGCAGCTTAGCGTTTGTACTAGCGGGATCAGAGACCCAGTACTTC. The chain recombines TRBV7-9 with TRBJ2-5, with 10 bases fitting TRBD2. The CDR3 totals 17 residues. Germline-derived CDR1 and CDR2 are SEHNR and FQNEAQ (reference sequence). The V segment lost 0 bases and the J segment 4 bases; nucleotides outside the gene matches: 8.